The entry below gives a single T cell receptor (beta chain) sequence along with its context. The source of the sample is a study of T cell clonotyping in hematopoietic cell transplantation. The CDR3 spans 15 residues. The V gene lost 8 bases and the J gene lost 0 bases, with 16 bases spanning the gap. Germline-derived CDR1 and CDR2 are MNHEY and SVGAGI. Profiling relied on immunoSEQ multiplex PCR, and the TCRdb table lists in-frame clones only, not all of them. Found here are around 37,000 clones, 95% of them singletons; the top ten hold roughly 0.9%. Sequencing was performed on peripheral blood mononuclear cells. The receptor's source is a man aged 25-45 years in good health. Some clones in this sample may be carry-over from other donors' samples. The genes are TRBV6-5 and TRBJ1-1, with D unclear. CDR3 nucleotides: TGTGCCAGCCTCCCTGGCAGGATAATGAACACTGAAGCTTTCTTT. It yields the protein CASLPGRIMNTEAFF.